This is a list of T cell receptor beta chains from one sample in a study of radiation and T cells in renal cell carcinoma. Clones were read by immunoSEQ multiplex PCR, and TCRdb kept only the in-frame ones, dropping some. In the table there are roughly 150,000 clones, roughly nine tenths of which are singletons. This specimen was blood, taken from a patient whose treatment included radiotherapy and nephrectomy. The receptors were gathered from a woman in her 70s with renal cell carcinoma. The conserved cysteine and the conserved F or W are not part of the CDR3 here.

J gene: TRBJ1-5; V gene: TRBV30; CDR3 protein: AWSVSGNQPQH
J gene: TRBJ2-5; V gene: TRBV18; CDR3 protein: ASSLSAGTSIQETQY
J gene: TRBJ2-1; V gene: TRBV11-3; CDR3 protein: ASSLRGEQF
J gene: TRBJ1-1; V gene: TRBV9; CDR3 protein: ASSPQGRNTEAF
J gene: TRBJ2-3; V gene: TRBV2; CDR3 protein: ASSRPGGIDTQY
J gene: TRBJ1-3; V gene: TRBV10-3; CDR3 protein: AIRRGLAGNTIY
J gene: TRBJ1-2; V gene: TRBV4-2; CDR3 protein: ASSPRPLSRYGYT
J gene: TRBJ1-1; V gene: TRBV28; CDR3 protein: ASSPPGQWERNTEAF
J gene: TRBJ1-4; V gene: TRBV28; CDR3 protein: ASSSPGTGLEKLF
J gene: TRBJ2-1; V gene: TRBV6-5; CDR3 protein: ASSSTGGFYNEQF
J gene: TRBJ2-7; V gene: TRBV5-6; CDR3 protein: ASRRQGPSYEQY
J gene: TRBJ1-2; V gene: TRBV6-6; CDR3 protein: ASTVKTNYGYT
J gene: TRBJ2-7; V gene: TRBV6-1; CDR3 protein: ASSEVGAAYEQY
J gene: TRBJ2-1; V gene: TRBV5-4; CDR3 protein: ASSMSSSGHNEQF
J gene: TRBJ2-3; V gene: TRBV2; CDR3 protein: ASSEAGADTQY
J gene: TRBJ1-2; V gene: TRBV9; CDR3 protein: ASSRGGSGYT
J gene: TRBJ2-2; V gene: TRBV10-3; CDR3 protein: AISTGTIGTGELF
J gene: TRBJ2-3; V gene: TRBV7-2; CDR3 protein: ASSQRAARTDTQY
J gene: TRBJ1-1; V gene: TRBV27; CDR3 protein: ASSLRGVRNTEAF
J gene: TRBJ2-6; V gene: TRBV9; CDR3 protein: ASSVDRVLSGANVLT
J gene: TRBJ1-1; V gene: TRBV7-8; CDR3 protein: ASSLAQENTEAF
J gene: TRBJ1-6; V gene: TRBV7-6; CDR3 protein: ASSGDGGLGSPLH
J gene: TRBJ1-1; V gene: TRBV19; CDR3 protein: ASRGGNTEAF
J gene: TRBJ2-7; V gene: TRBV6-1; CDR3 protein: ASSEVGTGREQY
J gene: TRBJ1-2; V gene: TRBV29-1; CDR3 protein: SVAGVRYGYT
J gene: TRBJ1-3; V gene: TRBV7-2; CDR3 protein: ASSLGGTGNTIY
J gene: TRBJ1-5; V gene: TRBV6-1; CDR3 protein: ASSEAGGLNQPQH
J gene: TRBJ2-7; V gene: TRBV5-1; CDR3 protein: ASSPTAYEQY
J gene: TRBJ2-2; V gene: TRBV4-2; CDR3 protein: ASSIRRANTGELF
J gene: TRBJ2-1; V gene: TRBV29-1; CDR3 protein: SLGLAGTREQF
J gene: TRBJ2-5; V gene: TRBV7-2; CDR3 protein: ASRGLARETQY
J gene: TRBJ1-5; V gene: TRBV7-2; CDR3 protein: ASSLGVRGVNQPQH
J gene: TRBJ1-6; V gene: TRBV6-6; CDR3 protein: ASSSSDSNSPLH
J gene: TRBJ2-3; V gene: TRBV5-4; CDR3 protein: ASSPPTSLSRDTQY
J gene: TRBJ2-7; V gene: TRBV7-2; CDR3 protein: ASSPQPTYEQY
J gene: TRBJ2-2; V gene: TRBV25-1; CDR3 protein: ASRGTGWTGELF
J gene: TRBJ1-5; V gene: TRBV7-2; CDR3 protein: ASSETGGSNQPQH
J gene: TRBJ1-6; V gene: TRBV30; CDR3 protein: AWSGDLIYNSPLH
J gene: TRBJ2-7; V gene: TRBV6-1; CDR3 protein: ASSEFREQY
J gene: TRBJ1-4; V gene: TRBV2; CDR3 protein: ASSTGLGEKLF
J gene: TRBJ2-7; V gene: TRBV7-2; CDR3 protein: ASSLSTYYEQY
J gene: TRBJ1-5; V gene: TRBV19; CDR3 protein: ASSIPGTGGQPQH
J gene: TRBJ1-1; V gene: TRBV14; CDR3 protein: ASSQGYKQVMNTEAF
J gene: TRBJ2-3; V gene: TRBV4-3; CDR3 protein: ASSSGTSGRFITDTQY
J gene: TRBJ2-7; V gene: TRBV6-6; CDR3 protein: ASRPSEGATYEQY
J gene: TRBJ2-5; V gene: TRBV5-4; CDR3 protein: ASSLDIRETQY
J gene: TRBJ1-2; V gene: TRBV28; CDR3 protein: ASSYPGGQGFGGYT
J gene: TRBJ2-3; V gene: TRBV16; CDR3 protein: ASSQLKGGDTQY
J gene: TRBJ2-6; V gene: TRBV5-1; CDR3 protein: ASSLGGTGSSGANVLT
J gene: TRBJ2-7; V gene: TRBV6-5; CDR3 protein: ASSYSQGAGEQY
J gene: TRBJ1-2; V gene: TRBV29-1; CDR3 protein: SVTQKAQGLDGYT
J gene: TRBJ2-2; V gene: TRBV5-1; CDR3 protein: ASSTAAPNTGELF
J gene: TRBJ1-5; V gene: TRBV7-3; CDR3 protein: ASSLNYRVQPQH
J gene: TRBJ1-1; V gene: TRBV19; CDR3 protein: ASSIRRGGTEAF
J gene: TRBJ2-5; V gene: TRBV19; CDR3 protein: ASSSAEETQY
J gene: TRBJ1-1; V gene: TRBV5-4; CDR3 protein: ASSFGWNTEAF
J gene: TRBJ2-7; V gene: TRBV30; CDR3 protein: AWSVGQTYEQY
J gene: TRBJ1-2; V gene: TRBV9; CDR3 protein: ASSVALAGGVDGYT